A selection of T cell receptor beta chains follows, all from one sample in a study of OX40 agonist ivuxolimab in advanced cancers. Generated by immunoSEQ multiplex PCR, the TCRdb table keeps only in-frame clones and is missing some. This table has about 100,000 clones, 75% to 90% appearing once. The starting material was CD4+ or CD8+ T cells sorted from blood, obtained in a trial of the OX40 agonist ivuxolimab. These receptor sequences come from an adult with an advanced solid tumor such as melanoma, head and neck, liver or kidney cancer. Both conserved end residues are part of each CDR3. The order of the fields is clone size, J gene, D gene, V gene, CDR3 DNA, CDR3 protein. A D gene is named only where the DNA matches it firmly. The size field is filled for only some rows; it gives once, few, many or a size class.

.,TRBJ2-1,.,TRBV30,TGTGCCTGGGCGATCGGGAATGAGCAGTTCTTC,CAWAIGNEQFF
.,TRBJ2-2,TRBD1,TRBV5-1,TGCGCCAGCAGCTTGGCTCAGGGGGTAACCGGGGAGCTGTTTTTT,CASSLAQGVTGELFF
.,TRBJ2-3,.,TRBV5-4,TGTGCCAGCAGAATAGAAGCTAGACAGGATACGCAGTATTTT,CASRIEARQDTQYF
.,TRBJ2-1,TRBD2,TRBV30,TGTGCCTGGAGTGTCAGCGGGAGCCCGTACAATGAGCAGTTCTTC,CAWSVSGSPYNEQFF
.,TRBJ2-5,.,TRBV30,TGTGCCTGGAGTCAGGGACTTCAAGAGACCCAGTACTTC,CAWSQGLQETQYF
few,TRBJ2-3,.,TRBV2,TGTGCCAGCAGTGGGTTTGGAGATACGCAGTATTTT,CASSGFGDTQYF
.,TRBJ2-7,TRBD2,TRBV2,TGTGCCAGCAGTGAAGGGGCGCGGGGGTCATACGAGCAGTACTTC,CASSEGARGSYEQYF
.,TRBJ2-2,.,TRBV5-5,TGTGCCAGCAGCTATATCGACAGGACGCCAGGCACCGGGGAGCTGTTTTTT,CASSYIDRTPGTGELFF
.,TRBJ1-4,.,TRBV6-6,TGTGCCACCCGCAGGGAAAAACTGTTTTTT,CATRREKLFF
.,TRBJ2-7,.,TRBV4-1,TGCGCCAGCAGCCAAGATCTAACGGGTTCCTACGAGCAGTACTTC,CASSQDLTGSYEQYF
.,TRBJ2-5,.,TRBV5-6,TGTGCCAGCAGCTCTCGACTGGCCTGGGCCCAGTACTTC,CASSSRLAWAQYF
once,TRBJ1-5,.,TRBV10-3,TGTGCCACCCGAACCGGGACCGATAATCAGCCCCAGCATTTT,CATRTGTDNQPQHF
.,TRBJ2-2,.,TRBV19,TGTGCCAGTAGTATTTCTCTCGCCGGGGAGCTGTTTTTT,CASSISLAGELFF
.,TRBJ2-1,TRBD2,TRBV28,TGTGCCAGCAGTCTTCAGCGGGAGGTGCAGTTCTTC,CASSLQREVQFF
.,TRBJ2-5,.,TRBV7-7,TGTGCCAGCAGCCCAAGCATGCTCTCTGTAGAGACCCAGTACTTC,CASSPSMLSVETQYF
.,TRBJ2-5,.,TRBV19,TGTGCCAGTAGTATAGCAGGGATACCCCAAGAGACCCAGTACTTC,CASSIAGIPQETQYF
.,TRBJ2-5,TRBD2,TRBV9,TGTGCCAGCAGCGTAGGACTAGCGGGGGCTGGGGAGACCCAGTACTTC,CASSVGLAGAGETQYF
.,TRBJ1-5,TRBD1,TRBV6-1,TGTGCCAGCAGGTCGGGGACAGGGGGAAATCAGCCCCAGCATTTT,CASRSGTGGNQPQHF
.,TRBJ2-5,.,TRBV5-1,TGCGCCAGCAGCTCCGGGACGCCCCAAGAGACCCAGTACTTC,CASSSGTPQETQYF
.,TRBJ2-5,.,TRBV5-6,TGTGCCAGCAGCCCGGGGATTGTTCTCCAAGAGACCCAGTACTTC,CASSPGIVLQETQYF
.,TRBJ2-5,.,TRBV7-9,TGTGCCAGCAGCTTAGGAACACAAGAGCAAGAGACCCAGTACTTC,CASSLGTQEQETQYF
.,TRBJ1-2,.,TRBV27,TGTGCCAGCAGTCTGCAGGGCTTTAACTATGGCTACACCTTC,CASSLQGFNYGYTF
.,TRBJ2-2,.,TRBV7-2,TGTGCCAGCAGGACTTCGGACACCGGGGAGCTGTTTTTT,CASRTSDTGELFF
.,TRBJ1-3,.,TRBV2,TGTGCCAGCAATCCTGGAGGGCGCGCGGGAAACACCATATATTTT,CASNPGGRAGNTIYF
.,TRBJ1-2,TRBD1,TRBV5-1,TGCGCCAGCAGCTTAGGACAGGGCTCCTACCGGGGCTACACCTTC,CASSLGQGSYRGYTF
.,TRBJ2-7,TRBD1,TRBV4-2,TGTGCCAGCAGCGGAACCGGGACAGGGCGGTACGAGCAGTACTTC,CASSGTGTGRYEQYF
.,TRBJ1-2,.,TRBV5-1,TGCGCCAGCAGCTTGGACCTAGACAGTTTTTATGGCTACACCTTC,CASSLDLDSFYGYTF
.,TRBJ2-1,TRBD2,TRBV5-1,TGCGCCAGCAGCTTGATGACTAGCGGACAATACAATGAGCAGTTCTTC,CASSLMTSGQYNEQFF
.,TRBJ2-7,TRBD2,TRBV28,TGTGCCAGCAGTTCCGGACTAGCGGGAGTTACGGTCGAGCAGTACTTC,CASSSGLAGVTVEQYF
.,TRBJ1-2,TRBD1,TRBV5-6,TGTGCCAGCAGCTGGGACAGGGCTGGCTACACCTTC,CASSWDRAGYTF
.,TRBJ2-2,.,TRBV11-2,TGTGCCAGCAGCTTAGGTCGGCGGAGGAACACCGGGGAGCTGTTTTTT,CASSLGRRRNTGELFF
.,TRBJ2-5,.,TRBV5-1,TGCGCCAGCAGCTTAACCGGCTTCCAAGAGACCCAGTACTTC,CASSLTGFQETQYF
.,TRBJ2-1,TRBD1,TRBV15,TGTGCCACCAGCAGAGATTTGGGGACAGATACCTACAATGAGCAGTTCTTC,CATSRDLGTDTYNEQFF
.,TRBJ1-2,.,TRBV7-9,TGTGCCAGCAGCTTAGAGACATACAACTACACCTTC,CASSLETYNYTF
.,TRBJ2-3,TRBD2,TRBV10-1,TGCGCCAGCAGTGAGTCGGGGGCGGGAGGGATTAATACGCAGTATTTT,CASSESGAGGINTQYF
once,TRBJ2-7,.,TRBV29-1,TGCAGCGCCGGGGCCGGGGTCAACGAGCAGTACTTC,CSAGAGVNEQYF
.,TRBJ1-2,.,TRBV19,TGTGCCAGTAGTACTAAACGGGGGGGCCGTCAGGGATCCAATGGCTACACCTTC,CASSTKRGGRQGSNGYTF
.,TRBJ1-1,.,TRBV30,TGTGCCTGGAGTGTATCCAGGGTTGAAGCTTTCTTT,CAWSVSRVEAFF
.,TRBJ2-7,.,TRBV5-1,TGCGCCAGCAGCTATACGACAGCAACCCCCTACGAGCAGTACTTC,CASSYTTATPYEQYF
.,TRBJ2-1,.,TRBV7-7,TGTGCCAGCAGCTTAGGAGGCCCCAATGAGCAGTTCTTC,CASSLGGPNEQFF
.,TRBJ1-5,.,TRBV18,TGTGCCAGCTCACCACCGGATTTGAGGGTCGGGGGTAGCAATCAGCCCCAGCATTTT,CASSPPDLRVGGSNQPQHF
.,TRBJ1-5,.,TRBV5-1,TGCGCCAGCAGCCCAACCGGAGGGAAACAGCCCCAGCATTTT,CASSPTGGKQPQHF
.,TRBJ2-1,TRBD2,TRBV25-1,TGTGCCAGCAGTAGACTAGCGGGAGGAGGGTCGGACAATGAGCAGTTCTTC,CASSRLAGGGSDNEQFF
.,TRBJ1-3,.,TRBV5-1,TGCGCCAGCAGCTTGGAGAGGGTTGGTGGAAACACCATATATTTT,CASSLERVGGNTIYF